Listed below are T cell receptor beta chains from one sample, sequenced in a study of response to subunit inactivated influenza vaccine. TCRdb reprocessed the RT-PCR reads via MiXCR and lists one record per CDR3 protein. The top ten hold around 10% of the sample, which has some 570,000 distinct CDR3 sequences, 10% to 12% seen once. These data were also reused for a study on T cells expressing NK-cell markers.

The sample in question was PBMCs from blood, obtained on the day of vaccination. These receptors all stem from a middle-aged man who received an inactivated influenza vaccine. The CDR3 runs from the conserved cysteine through the conserved F or W. The D gene is left open where the match is weak. Rows may omit the clone size; those that give it use once, few, many or a size class.

V	J	D	size	CDR3	DNA
TRBV18	TRBJ2-5	NA	many	CASSPPTGSEETQYF	TGTGCCAGCTCACCACCAACGGGGTCAGAAGAGACCCAGTACTTC
TRBV5-6	TRBJ2-1	NA	NA	CASSQGRVVSNEQFF	TGTGCCAGCAGCCAGGGCCGAGTAGTATCCAATGAGCAGTTCTTC
TRBV5-5	TRBJ2-3	TRBD1	NA	CASSLVLWDRGLPDTQYF	TGTGCCAGCAGCTTGGTCCTTTGGGACAGGGGGCTTCCAGATACGCAGTATTTT
TRBV29-1	TRBJ2-7	TRBD1	few	CSVDYRDRGNEQYF	TGCAGCGTTGATTACCGGGACAGGGGCAACGAGCAGTACTTC
TRBV14	TRBJ2-1	TRBD1	many	CASSDTGQGVDEQFF	TGTGCCAGCAGCGATACTGGACAGGGGGTCGATGAGCAGTTCTTC
TRBV5-1	TRBJ1-2	NA	NA	CASSSGSGGGGYTF	TGCGCCAGCAGCTCGGGATCGGGGGGCGGTGGCTACACCTTC
TRBV7-9	TRBJ2-7	NA	few	CASRKGAGRPYEQYF	TGTGCCAGCAGGAAAGGGGCAGGGAGGCCCTACGAGCAGTACTTC
TRBV28	TRBJ2-1	TRBD1	many	CASSKGQGAYNEQFF	TGTGCCAGCAGCAAGGGACAGGGGGCCTACAATGAGCAGTTCTTC
TRBV6-5	TRBJ2-7	NA	NA	CASSSYLGRPYEQYF	TGTGCCAGCAGTTCTTACTTGGGCAGGCCCTACGAGCAGTACTTC
TRBV25-1	TRBJ1-1	NA	few	CASREVEAFF	TGTGCCAGCAGGGAGGTTGAAGCTTTCTTT
TRBV24-1	TRBJ2-7	NA	NA	CATSAGTHAYEQYF	TGTGCCACCAGCGCCGGGACCCACGCCTACGAGCAGTACTTC
TRBV5-6	TRBJ2-1	TRBD2	few	CASSLARGLADNEQFF	TGTGCCAGCAGCTTGGCACGGGGACTAGCGGACAATGAGCAGTTCTTC
TRBV6-1	TRBJ2-2	TRBD1	NA	CASRPLGVGGDVAELFF	TGTGCCAGCAGACCCTTAGGTGTAGGGGGCGACGTTGCGGAGCTGTTTTTT
TRBV7-3	TRBJ1-1	TRBD1	few	CASSKTGVNTEAFF	TGTGCCAGCAGTAAGACAGGGGTGAACACTGAAGCTTTCTTT
TRBV4-1	TRBJ2-7	TRBD2	many	CASSLIMTSGGPSSYEQYF	TGCGCCAGCAGCCTAATAATGACTAGCGGGGGGCCATCTTCCTACGAGCAGTACTTC
TRBV7-9	TRBJ2-7	NA	few	CASSLALAGEQYF	TGTGCCAGCAGCTTAGCGCTAGCTGGCGAGCAGTACTTC
TRBV5-1	TRBJ2-3	TRBD2	few	CASGGDQYTDTQYF	TGCGCCAGCGGGGGGGACCAGTACACAGATACGCAGTATTTT
TRBV5-1	TRBJ2-5	TRBD2	NA	CASSGGGQETQYF	TGCGCCAGCAGCGGCGGGGGGCAAGAGACCCAGTACTTC
TRBV10-3	TRBJ2-5	NA	many	CAISGNFQETQYF	TGTGCCATCAGTGGTAACTTCCAAGAGACCCAGTACTTC
TRBV7-7	TRBJ2-5	TRBD1	NA	CASSFYPGTGELETQYF	TGTGCCAGCAGCTTTTACCCAGGGACAGGGGAGTTGGAGACCCAGTACTTC
TRBV3-1	TRBJ2-5	NA	few	CASSQRAQYQETQYF	TGTGCCAGCAGCCAGCGGGCCCAGTACCAAGAGACCCAGTACTTC
TRBV6-5	TRBJ2-7	TRBD1	few	CASSYDRGSYEQYF	TGTGCCAGCAGTTACGACAGGGGCTCCTACGAGCAGTACTTC
TRBV27	TRBJ1-2	NA	NA	CASRTIAGGYTF	TGTGCCAGCAGAACTATAGCAGGGGGCTACACCTTC
TRBV19	TRBJ1-1	NA	NA	CASSIKQGSAFF	TGTGCCAGTAGTATAAAACAGGGCTCAGCTTTCTTT
TRBV5-1	TRBJ2-1	NA	few	CASSQGTASSYNEQFF	TGCGCCAGCAGCCAGGGGACCGCTAGCTCCTACAATGAGCAGTTCTTC
TRBV19	TRBJ2-2	TRBD2	few	CASSTGLAGPYTGELFF	TGTGCCAGTAGTACGGGACTAGCGGGACCATACACCGGGGAGCTGTTTTTT
TRBV5-1	TRBJ1-2	TRBD1	many	CASSLRQGGGGYTF	TGCGCCAGCAGCTTACGACAGGGGGGCGGTGGCTACACCTTC
TRBV24-1	TRBJ2-2	NA	many	CATSDYGVSNTGELFF	TGTGCCACCAGTGATTACGGGGTCTCGAACACCGGGGAGCTGTTTTTT
TRBV6-5	TRBJ2-7	TRBD1	few	CASSYGGQGSYEQYF	TGTGCCAGCAGTTACGGGGGACAGGGATCCTACGAGCAGTACTTC
TRBV29-1	TRBJ1-2	NA	few	CSVLGGYSRTVDGYTF	TGCAGCGTCCTAGGGGGGTATTCGAGGACAGTTGATGGCTACACCTTC
TRBV14	TRBJ1-3	NA	NA	CASSQDVVGSGNTIYF	TGTGCCAGCAGCCAAGACGTCGTGGGCTCTGGAAACACCATATATTTT
TRBV2	TRBJ1-1	NA	few	CASAEVGGANTEAFF	TGTGCCAGCGCGGAGGTCGGTGGGGCTAACACTGAAGCTTTCTTT
TRBV12-3/TRBV12-4	TRBJ2-7	TRBD2	many	CASSLTPLAGSYEQYF	TGTGCCAGCAGTTTAACTCCACTAGCGGGATCCTACGAGCAGTACTTC
TRBV5-1	TRBJ2-2	NA	many	CASSLLGEAGELFF	TGCGCCAGCAGCTTACTAGGGGAGGCCGGGGAGCTGTTTTTT
TRBV7-9	TRBJ1-4	NA	few	CASSATRGEEIEKLFF	TGTGCCAGCAGCGCCACCCGGGGGGAGGAGATTGAAAAACTGTTTTTT
TRBV12-3/TRBV12-4	TRBJ2-1	TRBD2	many	CASSPSSGGYNEQFF	TGTGCCAGCAGCCCCTCTAGCGGGGGCTACAATGAGCAGTTCTTC
TRBV2	TRBJ2-5	TRBD1	NA	CASRDRSATQYF	TGTGCCAGCCGGGACAGGAGCGCTACCCAGTACTTC
TRBV20-1	TRBJ1-1	TRBD1	NA	CSARELGQGNAEAFF	TGCAGTGCTAGAGAATTGGGACAGGGGAATGCTGAAGCTTTCTTT
TRBV7-2	TRBJ2-7	TRBD2	few	CASSYTGTSYEQYF	TGTGCCAGCAGCTACACCGGGACTAGTTACGAGCAGTACTTC
TRBV27	TRBJ2-3	NA	many	CASSLSGPSRMAQYF	TGTGCCAGCAGTTTATCGGGGCCCAGCAGAATGGCGCAGTATTTT